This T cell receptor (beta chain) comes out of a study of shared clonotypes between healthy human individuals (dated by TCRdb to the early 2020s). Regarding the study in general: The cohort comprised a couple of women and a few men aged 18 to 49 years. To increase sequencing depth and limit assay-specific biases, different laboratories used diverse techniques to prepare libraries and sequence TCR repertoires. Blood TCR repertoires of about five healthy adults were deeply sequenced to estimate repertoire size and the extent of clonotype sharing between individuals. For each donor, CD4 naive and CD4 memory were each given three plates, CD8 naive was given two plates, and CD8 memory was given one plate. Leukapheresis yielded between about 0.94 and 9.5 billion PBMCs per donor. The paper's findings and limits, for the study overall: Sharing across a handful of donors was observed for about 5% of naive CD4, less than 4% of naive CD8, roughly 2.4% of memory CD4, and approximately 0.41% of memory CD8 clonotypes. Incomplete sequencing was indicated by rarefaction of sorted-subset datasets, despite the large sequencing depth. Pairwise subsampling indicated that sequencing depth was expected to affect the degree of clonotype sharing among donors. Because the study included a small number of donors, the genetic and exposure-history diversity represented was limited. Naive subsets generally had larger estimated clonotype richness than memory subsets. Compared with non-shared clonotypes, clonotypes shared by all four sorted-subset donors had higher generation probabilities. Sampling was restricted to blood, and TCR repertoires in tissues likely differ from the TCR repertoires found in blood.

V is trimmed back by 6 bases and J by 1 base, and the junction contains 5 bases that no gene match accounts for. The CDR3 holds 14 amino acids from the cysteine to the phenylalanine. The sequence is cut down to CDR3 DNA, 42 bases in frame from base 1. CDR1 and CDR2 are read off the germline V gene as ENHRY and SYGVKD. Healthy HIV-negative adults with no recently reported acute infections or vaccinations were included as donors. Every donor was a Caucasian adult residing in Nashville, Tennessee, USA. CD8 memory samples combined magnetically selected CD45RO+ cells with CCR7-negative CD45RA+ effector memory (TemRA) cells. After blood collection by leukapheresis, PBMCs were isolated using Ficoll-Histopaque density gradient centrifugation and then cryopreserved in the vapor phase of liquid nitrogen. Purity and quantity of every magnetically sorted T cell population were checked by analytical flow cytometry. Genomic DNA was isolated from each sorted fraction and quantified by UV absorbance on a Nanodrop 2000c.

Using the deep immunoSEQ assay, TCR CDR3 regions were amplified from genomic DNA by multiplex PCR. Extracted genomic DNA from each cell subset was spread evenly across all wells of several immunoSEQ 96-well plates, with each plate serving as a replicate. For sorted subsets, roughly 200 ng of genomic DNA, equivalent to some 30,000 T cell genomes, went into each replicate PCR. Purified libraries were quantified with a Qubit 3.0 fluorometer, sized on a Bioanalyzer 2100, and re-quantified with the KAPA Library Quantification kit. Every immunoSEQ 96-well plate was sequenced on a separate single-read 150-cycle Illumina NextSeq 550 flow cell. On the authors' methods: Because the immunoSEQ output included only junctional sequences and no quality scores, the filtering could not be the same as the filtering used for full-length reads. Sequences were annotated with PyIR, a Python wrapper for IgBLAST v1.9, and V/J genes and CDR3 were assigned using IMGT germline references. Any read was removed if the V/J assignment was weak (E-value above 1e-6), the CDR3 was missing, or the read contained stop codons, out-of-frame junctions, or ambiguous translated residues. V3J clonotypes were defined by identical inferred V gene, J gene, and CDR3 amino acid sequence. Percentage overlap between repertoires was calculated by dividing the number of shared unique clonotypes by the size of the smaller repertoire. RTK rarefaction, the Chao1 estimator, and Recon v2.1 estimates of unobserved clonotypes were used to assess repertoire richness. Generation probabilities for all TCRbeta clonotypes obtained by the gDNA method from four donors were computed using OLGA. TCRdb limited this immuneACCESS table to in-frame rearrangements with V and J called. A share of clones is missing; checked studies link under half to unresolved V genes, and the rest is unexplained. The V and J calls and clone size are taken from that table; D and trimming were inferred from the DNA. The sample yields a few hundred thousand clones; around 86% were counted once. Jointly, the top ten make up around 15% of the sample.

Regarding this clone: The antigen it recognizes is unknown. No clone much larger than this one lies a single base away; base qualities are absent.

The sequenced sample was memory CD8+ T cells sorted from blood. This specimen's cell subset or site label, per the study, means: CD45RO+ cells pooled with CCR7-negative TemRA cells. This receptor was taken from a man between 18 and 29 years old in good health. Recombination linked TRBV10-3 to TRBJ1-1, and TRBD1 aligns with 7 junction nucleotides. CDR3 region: CAIRGDSGNTEAFF. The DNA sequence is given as TGTGCCATCAGGGGGGACAGTGGGAACACTGAAGCTTTCTTT.